The T cell receptor (beta chain) under discussion was sequenced for a study of control samples from healthy donors and cancer patients. The CDR3 runs 14 residues. V was pared by 2 bases and J by 8 bases, with 13 bases between. Germline V CDR1 and CDR2: SGDLS, YYNGEE. Assay used: immunoSEQ multiplex PCR; TCRdb lists only in-frame clones, some missing. The table has 55,000 to 90,000 clones, 84% seen once. This TCR was sampled from a man in his forties or fifties in good health. The sequenced sample was blood. V and J are TRBV9 and TRBJ1-4; D is perhaps TRBD1 (6 bases). The CDR3 reads CASSVSGANEKLFF. The CDR3 DNA sequence: TGTGCCAGCAGCGTTTCAGGGGCAAACGAAAAACTGTTTTTT.